This T cell receptor (beta chain) stems from a study of blood T cell repertoires in COVID-19. As for the study in general: COVID-19 samples, acute and convalescent, were from the United States, Italy and Spain. Sources were T cells, B-cell-depleted T cells, or PBMCs; the material itself was cDNA or gDNA.

Per the original data handling: Reference gene primer amplification yielded estimated nucleated cell counts. Method: immunoSEQ multiplex PCR; TCRdb's copy keeps in-frame clones and lacks some. The DNA was the basis for D and trimming; V, J and clone size are from that table. The sample consists of about 240,000 clones, about nine tenths of them appearing once. This CDR3 has 12 amino acids. Germline V CDR1 and CDR2: ENHRY, SYGVKD. V shed 10 bases and J shed 8 bases, with 15 bases lying between them. This TCR was recovered from a man between 60 and 70 years old who had recovered from COVID-19. This chain joins TRBV10-3 and TRBJ2-4; tentatively, D is TRBD1 (6 bases). Sequenced sample: peripheral blood. CDR3: CATLGTSDIQYF. The DNA for the CDR3 is TGTGCCACCCTGGGGACATCGGACATTCAGTACTTC.